The source of this TCR beta chain is a study of T cells expressing NK-cell markers. UMIs were included in TCR beta cDNA generated by 5'RACE template switching. TCRdb re-called the 5' RACE reads, yielding one record per CDR3 amino acid sequence without DNA. Its listing shows about 430,000 distinct CDR3 sequences. Germline loops: CDR1 MGHDK, CDR2 SYGVNS. The CDR3 consists of 14 residues. About this clonotype itself: Its antigen remains unidentified.

Study-level results: Specificity for HCMV among expanded NKG2C+ T cell clones was not established. One observes that, in a handful of donors, these clonotypes were also the leading ones within the CD3+CD56-NKG2C+ fraction.

Source material: blood T cells: a sorted CD56 or NKG2C T cell subset, CD4+ or CD8+ T cells, or bulk PBMC T cells (not recorded which). The sequence derives from a woman aged 50 to 60 in good health. V is TRBV25-1 and J is TRBJ2-3; TCRdb returns TRBD2, unconfirmable since there is no DNA. This chain's CDR3 is CAVGGGPGLDTQYF.